This TCR beta chain was documented in a study of shared clonotypes between healthy human individuals. The study's findings and limits: Only blood samples were collected, and tissue repertoires likely differ. Among donors, sharing of clonotypes was expected to be affected by sequencing depth.

The data were produced by immunoSEQ multiplex PCR, yet TCRdb's version contains in-frame clones alone and is incomplete. The table lists 400,000 to 600,000 clones, 60% to 80% of them singletons. As for this clone: Its antigen is still unknown.

The length of the CDR3 is 12 residues. From germline, CDR1 is SNHLY and CDR2 FYNNEI. Trimming took off 0 bases at V and 5 bases at J, with 4 bases between the two ends. The J gene is TRBJ1-2, the V gene TRBV2; D call uncertain. The sequence derives from a woman aged 40 to 50 in good health. Some clones in this sample may be carry-over from other donors' samples. The specimen was PBMCs. The CDR3 nucleotides are TGTGCCAGCAGTGAAGCGGTTTATGGCTACACCTTC. Its protein is CASSEAVYGYTF.